These 19 T cell receptor beta chains originate from one sample sequenced in a study of human T cells and chemical hapten exposure. TCRdb called the RACE reads again in MiXCR, with one record for every CDR3 protein. The sample lists 150,000 to 200,000 distinct CDR3 sequences; more than 20% were seen once. Time point reported: patch test 3, about 24 weeks after DPC sensitization. The treatment here: therapeutic diphenylcyclopropenone sensitization with weekly scalp DPC. The sample in question was whole blood, obtained in connection with sensitization to the hapten diphenylcyclopropenone (DPC). These receptors all come from a woman aged 40 to 50 with alopecia areata. Some clones in this sample may be carry-over from other donors' samples.

The table lists this clonotype with many counts. The chain links TRBV4-2 to TRBJ2-6; a weak D match, TRBD1 (6 bases). The CDR3 runs 18 residues. Germline assignment: CDR1 LGHNA and CDR2 YNFKEQ. The V and J ends lost 8 bases and 2 bases respectively, with 22 bases between them. The CDR3 DNA reads as TGTGCCAGCTCATCTCTTACAGGGCGCGGCGCTGGGGCCAACGTCCTGACTTTC. Translated, it gives CASSSLTGRGAGANVLTF.

This clonotype came up a few times. V is TRBV7-2 and J is TRBJ2-2; TRBD1 might be the D (5 bases). Per the germline V gene, CDR1 is SGHTA and CDR2 is FQGNSA. V was clipped by 0 bases and J by 2 bases, with 10 bases between them. This CDR3 is 16 amino acids long. The chain's CDR3 is CASSLASGSNTGELFF. The CDR3 DNA is TGTGCCAGCAGCTTAGCCTCAGGGTCCAACACCGGGGAGCTGTTTTTT.

This clonotype was observed a few times. The chain combines TRBV29-1 with TRBJ2-7, with 9 bases matching TRBD2. Germline V gene lookup returns CDR1 SQVTM and CDR2 ANQGSEA. J was trimmed by 4 bases and V by 4 bases; bases with no gene match: 8. The CDR3 has 14 amino acids. The CDR3 sequence: CSVAFSSGGYEQYF. CDR3 coding DNA: TGCAGCGTTGCCTTTAGTAGCGGGGGTTACGAGCAGTACTTC.

This clonotype was seen more than once but under ten times. The rearrangement links TRBV10-3 to TRBJ1-2; TRBD1 aligns across 10 bases. V was clipped by 10 bases and J by 5 bases; unmatched bases: 10. CDR3 length: 14 residues. CDR1 is ENHRY and CDR2 is SYGVKD in the germline V gene. The CDR3 DNA reads TGTGCCACCAAGACACCGGGACAGGGGTATGGCTACACCTTC. Its translation: CATKTPGQGYGYTF.

The rearrangement joins TRBV28 to TRBJ1-5; 10 bases agree with TRBD1. The V segment lost 4 bases and the J segment 6 bases; nucleotides outside the gene matches: 6. CDR1 and CDR2 (germline): MDHEN, SYDVKM. This CDR3 region has 15 residues. The chain's CDR3 is CASSSPGQGFQPQHF. In DNA form, the CDR3 reads TGTGCCAGCAGTTCACCGGGACAGGGGTTTCAGCCCCAGCATTTT. Combining the CDR3 with reference TRBV28 and TRBJ1-5 gives the whole variable domain DVKVTQSSRYLVKRTGEKVFLECVQDMDHENMFWYRQDPGLGLRLIYFSYDVKMKEKGDIPEGYSVSREKKERFSLILESASTNQTSMYLCASSSPGQGFQPQHFGDGTRLSIL.

V and J are TRBV27 and TRBJ2-1; no clear D. V was clipped by 2 bases and J by 8 bases, with 7 bases between them. CDR3 length: 12 residues. CDR1 and CDR2 (germline): MNHEY, SMNVEV (reference sequence). The CDR3 DNA sequence: TGTGCCAGCAGTTTAATGGGCGATGAGCAGTTCTTC. Amino acids: CASSLMGDEQFF.

The chain couples TRBV7-3 to TRBJ2-1; a possible D gene is TRBD2 (6 bases). Per germline, CDR1 SGHTA and CDR2 FQGTGA. Trimming removed 5 bases from V and 2 bases from J, with 16 bases in between. CDR3 size: 16 residues. CDR3: CASSRGGGTPYNEQFF. The CDR3 nucleotides are TGTGCCAGCAGCCGGGGAGGAGGGACCCCCTACAATGAGCAGTTCTTC.

J is TRBJ1-5 and V is TRBV7-2; 7 nucleotides line up with TRBD1. This CDR3 has 16 residues. The germline V gene has CDR1 SGHTA and CDR2 FQGNSA. V lost 5 bases and J lost 0; bases outside the gene matches: 7. The CDR3 sequence: CASSRDSQYSNQPQHF. The CDR3 region has the DNA TGTGCCAGCAGCCGGGACAGCCAGTATAGCAATCAGCCCCAGCATTTT. The full variable domain, completed using reference TRBV7-2 and TRBJ1-5, is GAGVSQSPSNKVTEKGKDVELRCDPISGHTALYWYRQSLGQGLEFLIYFQGNSAPDKSGLPSDRFSAERTGGSVSTLTIQRTQQEDSAVYLCASSRDSQYSNQPQHFGDGTRLSIL.

The chain couples TRBV20-1 to TRBJ2-1; perhaps TRBD1 as D (6 bases). The germline V gene has CDR1 DFQATT and CDR2 SNEGSKA (reference sequence). Trimming shortened V by 6 bases and J by 0 bases, and 9 bases separated the two germline ends. The CDR3 has 13 amino acids. The CDR3 nucleotides read TGCAGTGCCACGACAGGCTCCTACAATGAGCAGTTCTTC. Translation: CSATTGSYNEQFF.

The chain employs TRBV5-4 and TRBJ2-3; 8 positions match TRBD2. This CDR3 contains 16 residues. Trimming removed 4 bases from V and 4 bases from J; junction bases left unmatched: 11. CDR1 SGHNT and CDR2 YYREEE come from the germline V gene (reference sequence). In nucleotides, the CDR3 is TGTGCCAGCAGCGAAAATAGCGGGAATCTGCCAGATACGCAGTATTTT. As protein: CASSENSGNLPDTQYF. The full variable domain, in which reference TRBV5-4 and TRBJ2-3 provide the parts outside the CDR3, is ETGVTQSPTHLIKTRGQQVTLRCSSQSGHNTVSWYQQALGQGPQFIFQYYREEENGRGNFPPRFSGLQFPNYSSELNVNALELDDSALYLCASSENSGNLPDTQYFGPGTRLTVL.

The genes are TRBV7-2 and TRBJ2-3; perhaps TRBD2 as D (5 bases). CDR1 is SGHTA and CDR2 is FQGNSA in the germline V gene. The germline V and J ends were trimmed by 3 bases and 2 bases, with 21 bases remaining between them. This CDR3 has 18 residues. In DNA, the CDR3 is TGTGCCAGCAGCTTTAGGGCCCCGGCAGGAGGACTCACAGATACGCAGTATTTT. This codes for CASSFRAPAGGLTDTQYF.

This clonotype was observed a few times. The chain couples TRBV7-2 to TRBJ2-1; tentative D call: TRBD2 (6 bases). Germline lookup yields CDR1 SGHTA and CDR2 FQGNSA. The CDR3 covers 15 residues. V gave up 3 bases and J gave up 7 bases, with 16 bases separating them. CDR3 bases: TGTGCCAGCAGCTTCATGGAGGGAATCATAAATGAGCAGTTCTTC. Translating it yields CASSFMEGIINEQFF.

CDR3 sequence: CASSYAVAYEQYF. The CDR3 DNA follows: TGTGCCAGCAGTTACGCGGTAGCCTACGAGCAGTACTTC. The chain is built from TRBV6-5 and TRBJ2-7, with D hard to call. V was pared by 2 bases and J by 2 bases, with 7 bases between. Germline V gene sequence: CDR1 MNHEY, CDR2 SVGAGI. This CDR3 is built from 13 residues.

This clonotype has only a few counts. The chain carries TRBV29-1 and TRBJ2-7, with 7 nucleotides matching TRBD2. Germline V gives CDR1 SQVTM, CDR2 ANQGSEA. The V gene end was trimmed by 3 bases and the J gene end by 6 bases; junction bases not matched to a gene: 5. CDR3 length equals 12 residues. In DNA, the CDR3 is TGCAGCGTTGACAGCGGGACTCGCGAGCAGTACTTC. Residues: CSVDSGTREQYF.

The chain combines TRBV9 with TRBJ1-6; D is perhaps TRBD1 (5 bases). The germline V and J ends were trimmed by 4 bases and 9 bases, with 11 bases remaining between them. The germline gives CDR1 SGDLS, CDR2 YYNGEE. The CDR3 totals 13 residues. The CDR3: CASSPRQLSPLHF. For the CDR3, the DNA is TGTGCCAGCAGCCCGCGACAGCTTTCACCCCTCCACTTT.

This clonotype showed up just a few times. J is TRBJ1-5 and V is TRBV9; no definite D call. The CDR3 runs 15 residues. V was pared by 4 bases and J by 5 bases, with 16 bases between. Germline assignment: CDR1 SGDLS and CDR2 YYNGEE. CDR3 in amino acids: CASSSDGFKDQPQHF. The CDR3 DNA reads TGTGCCAGCAGCTCGGACGGATTTAAGGATCAGCCCCAGCATTTT.

This chain links TRBV29-1 with TRBJ2-1, with 7 bases lining up with TRBD1. Trimming removed 7 bases from V and 7 bases from J; junction bases left unmatched: 10. The CDR3 sequence is 13 residues long. The germline V gene encodes CDR1 SQVTM and CDR2 ANQGSEA. In DNA form, the CDR3 reads TGCAGCGGTGGGACAGAGATCGTAAATGAGCAGTTCTTC. Protein sequence: CSGGTEIVNEQFF.

The chain couples TRBV6-5 to TRBJ1-2; possibly TRBD1 for D (6 bases). Trimming removed 5 bases at V and 8 bases at J, with 21 bases between. The V gene's germline CDR1 is MNHEY and CDR2 SVGAGI. The CDR3 is 15 residues long. CDR3 in amino acids: CASSPFAGGRRGYTF. In nucleotides, the CDR3 is TGTGCCAGCAGTCCCTTTGCGGGGGGGCGGAGAGGCTACACCTTC.

Many counts were recorded for this clonotype. This chain links TRBV24-1 with TRBJ2-7; unclear D gene. The germline V gene encodes CDR1 KGHDR and CDR2 SFDVKD. The CDR3 has 13 amino acids. The V end lost 5 bases, the J end lost 0 bases, and 7 bases lay between the germline ends. CDR3 DNA sequence: TGTGCCACCAGTGTCCCGAGCTCCTACGAGCAGTACTTC. It translates to CATSVPSSYEQYF.